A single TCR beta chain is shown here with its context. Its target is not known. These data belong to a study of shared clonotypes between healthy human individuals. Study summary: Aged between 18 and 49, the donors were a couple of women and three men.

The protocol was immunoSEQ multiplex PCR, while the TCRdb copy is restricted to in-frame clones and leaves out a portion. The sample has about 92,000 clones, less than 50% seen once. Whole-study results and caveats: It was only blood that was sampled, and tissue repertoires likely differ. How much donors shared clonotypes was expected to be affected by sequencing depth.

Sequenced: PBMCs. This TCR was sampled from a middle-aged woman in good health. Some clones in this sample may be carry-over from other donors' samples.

In DNA, the CDR3 is TGTGCCAGCAGCGTAGAGCCCGATCTCCGCGGGAATGAAAAACTGTTTTTT. This gives the protein CASSVEPDLRGNEKLFF. The genes are TRBV9 and TRBJ1-4; D remains unclear. Germline lookup yields CDR1 SGDLS and CDR2 YYNGEE. The CDR3 has 17 amino acids. V lost 0 bases to trimming and J lost 5 bases, with 17 bases between them.